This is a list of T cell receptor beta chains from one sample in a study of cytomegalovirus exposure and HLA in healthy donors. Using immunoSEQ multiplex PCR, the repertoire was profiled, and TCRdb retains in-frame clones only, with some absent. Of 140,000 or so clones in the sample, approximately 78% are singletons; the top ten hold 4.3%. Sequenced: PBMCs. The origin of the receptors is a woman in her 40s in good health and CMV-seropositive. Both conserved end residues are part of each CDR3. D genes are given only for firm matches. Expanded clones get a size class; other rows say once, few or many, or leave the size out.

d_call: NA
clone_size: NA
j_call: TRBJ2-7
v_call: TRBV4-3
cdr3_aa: CASSQGAGGPYEQYF
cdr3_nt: TGCGCCAGCAGCCAAGGGGCGGGCGGACCCTACGAGCAGTACTTC

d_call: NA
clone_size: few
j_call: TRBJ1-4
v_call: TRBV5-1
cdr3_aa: CASSAGGVNEKLFF
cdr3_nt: TGCGCCAGCAGCGCAGGAGGGGTGAATGAAAAACTGTTTTTT

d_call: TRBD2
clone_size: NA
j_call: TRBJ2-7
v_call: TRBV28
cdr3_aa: CASRGAGGTYEQYF
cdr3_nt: TGTGCCAGCAGGGGGGCGGGAGGGACCTACGAGCAGTACTTC

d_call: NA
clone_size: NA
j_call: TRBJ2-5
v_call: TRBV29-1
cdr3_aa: CSVQRTLIETQYF
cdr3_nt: TGCAGCGTCCAACGTACTCTAATAGAGACCCAGTACTTC

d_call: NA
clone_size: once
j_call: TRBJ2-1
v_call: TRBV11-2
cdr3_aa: CASSLEMVFFGYNEQFF
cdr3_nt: TGTGCCAGCAGCTTAGAGATGGTGTTTTTCGGCTACAATGAGCAGTTCTTC

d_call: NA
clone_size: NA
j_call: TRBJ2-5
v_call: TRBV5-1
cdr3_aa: CASSLTAEGPQETQYF
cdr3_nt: TGCGCCAGCAGCTTGACGGCGGAGGGCCCCCAAGAGACCCAGTACTTC

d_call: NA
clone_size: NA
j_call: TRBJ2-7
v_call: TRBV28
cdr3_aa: CASSLSREQYF
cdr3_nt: TGTGCCAGCAGTTTATCGCGCGAGCAGTACTTC

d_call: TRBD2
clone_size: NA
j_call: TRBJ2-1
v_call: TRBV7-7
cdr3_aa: CASSPGAGGAINEQFF
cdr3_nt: TGTGCCAGCAGCCCGGGGGCGGGAGGGGCGATAAATGAGCAGTTCTTC

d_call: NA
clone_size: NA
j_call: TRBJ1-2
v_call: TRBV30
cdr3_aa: CAWRRKDGKNYGYTF
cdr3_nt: TGTGCCTGGAGGCGAAAGGACGGGAAGAACTATGGCTACACCTTC

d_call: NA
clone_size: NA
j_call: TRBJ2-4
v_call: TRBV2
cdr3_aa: CASSEERAKNIQYF
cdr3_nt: TGTGCCAGCAGTGAGGAGCGAGCCAAAAACATTCAGTACTTC

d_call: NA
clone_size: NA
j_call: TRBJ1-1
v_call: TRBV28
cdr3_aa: CASTKSRGNTEAFF
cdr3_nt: TGTGCCAGCACCAAGTCCAGGGGAAACACTGAAGCTTTCTTT

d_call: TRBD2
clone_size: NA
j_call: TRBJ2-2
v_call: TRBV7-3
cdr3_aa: CASSVRRGGLNTGELFF
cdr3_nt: TGTGCCAGCAGCGTCCGTCGGGGGGGCTTGAACACCGGGGAGCTGTTTTTT

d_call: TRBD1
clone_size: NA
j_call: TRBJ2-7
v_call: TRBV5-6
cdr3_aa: CASSFMKGAGEQYF
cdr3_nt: TGTGCCAGCAGCTTTATGAAGGGGGCAGGCGAGCAGTACTTC

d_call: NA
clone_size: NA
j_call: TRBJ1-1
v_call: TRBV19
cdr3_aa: CASSPRVDTEAFF
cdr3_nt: TGTGCCAGTAGTCCCAGGGTTGACACTGAAGCTTTCTTT

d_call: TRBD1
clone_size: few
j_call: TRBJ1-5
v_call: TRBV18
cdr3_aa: CASSQGRGQGAQPQHF
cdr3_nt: TGTGCCAGCTCACAAGGCAGGGGACAGGGTGCTCAGCCCCAGCATTTT

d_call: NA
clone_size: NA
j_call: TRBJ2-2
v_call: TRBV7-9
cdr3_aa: CAGQGASNTGELFF
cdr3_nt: TGTGCCGGGCAAGGTGCGTCGAACACCGGGGAGCTGTTTTTT

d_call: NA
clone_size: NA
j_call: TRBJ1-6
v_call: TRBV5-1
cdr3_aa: CASSSDSPGVSYNSPLHF
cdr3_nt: TGCGCCAGCAGCTCTGACTCTCCAGGGGTCTCCTATAATTCACCCCTCCACTTT

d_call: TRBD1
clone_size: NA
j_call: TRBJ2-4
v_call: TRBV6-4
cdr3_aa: CASPRGTAKNIQYF
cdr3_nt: TGTGCCAGTCCCAGGGGGACGGCCAAAAACATTCAGTACTTC

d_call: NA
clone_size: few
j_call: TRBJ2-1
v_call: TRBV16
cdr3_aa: CASSQRGFDEQFF
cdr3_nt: TGTGCCAGCAGCCAACGCGGGTTCGATGAGCAGTTCTTC

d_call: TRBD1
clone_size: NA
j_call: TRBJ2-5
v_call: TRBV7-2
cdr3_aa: CASSLYRGRSETQYF
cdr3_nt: TGTGCCAGCAGCTTATACAGGGGGCGGTCAGAGACCCAGTACTTC

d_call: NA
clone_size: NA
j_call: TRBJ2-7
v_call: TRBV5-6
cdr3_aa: CASSFAYEQYF
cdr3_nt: TGTGCCAGCAGCTTTGCGTACGAGCAGTACTTC

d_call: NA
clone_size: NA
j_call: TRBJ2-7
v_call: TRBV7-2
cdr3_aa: CASSGGTLSSYEQYF
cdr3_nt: TGTGCCAGCAGCGGCGGGACTCTGAGCTCCTACGAGCAGTACTTC

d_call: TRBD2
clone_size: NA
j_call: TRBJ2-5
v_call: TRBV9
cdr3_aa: CASTRAGGVAETQYF
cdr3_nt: TGTGCCAGCACGAGAGCGGGAGGAGTTGCAGAGACCCAGTACTTC

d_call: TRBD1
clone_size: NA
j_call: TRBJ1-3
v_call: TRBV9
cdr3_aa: CASSNWSGQATTIYF
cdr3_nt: TGTGCCAGCAGCAACTGGTCTGGACAGGCCACCACCATATATTTT

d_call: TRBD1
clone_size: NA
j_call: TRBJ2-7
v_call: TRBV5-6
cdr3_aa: CASSAVGQGALEQYF
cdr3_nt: TGTGCCAGCAGCGCGGTGGGACAGGGGGCCCTCGAGCAGTACTTC

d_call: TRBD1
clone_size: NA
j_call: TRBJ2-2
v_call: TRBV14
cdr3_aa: CARDRDRGILGRTGELFF
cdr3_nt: TGTGCCAGGGACCGGGACAGGGGAATCCTAGGTCGGACCGGGGAGCTGTTTTTT

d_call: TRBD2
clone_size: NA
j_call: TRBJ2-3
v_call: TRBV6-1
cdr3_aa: CASRAGEADTQYF
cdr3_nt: TGTGCCAGCAGAGCGGGGGAGGCAGATACGCAGTATTTT

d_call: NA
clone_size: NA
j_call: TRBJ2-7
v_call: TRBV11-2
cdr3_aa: CASSLEEGLRHEQYF
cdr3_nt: TGTGCCAGCAGCTTAGAGGAGGGGCTTCGCCACGAGCAGTACTTC

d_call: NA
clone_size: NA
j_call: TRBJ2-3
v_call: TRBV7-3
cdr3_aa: CASSLWPADTQYF
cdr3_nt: TGTGCCAGCAGCTTATGGCCCGCCGATACGCAGTATTTT

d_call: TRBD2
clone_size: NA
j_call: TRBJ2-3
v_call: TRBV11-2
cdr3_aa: CASSLGLATDTQYF
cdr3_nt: TGTGCCAGCAGCCTGGGACTAGCGACTGATACGCAGTATTTT

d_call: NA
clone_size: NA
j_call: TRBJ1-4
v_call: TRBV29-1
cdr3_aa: CSGGESTNEKLFF
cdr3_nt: TGCAGCGGTGGGGAGTCAACTAATGAAAAACTGTTTTTT

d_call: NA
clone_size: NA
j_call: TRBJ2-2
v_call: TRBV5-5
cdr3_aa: CASSYYPPGNTGELFF
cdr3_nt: TGTGCCAGCAGCTATTACCCCCCGGGGAACACCGGGGAGCTGTTTTTT

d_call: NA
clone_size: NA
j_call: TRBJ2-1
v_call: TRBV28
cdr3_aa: CASSFVSGFSYNEQFF
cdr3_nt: TGTGCCAGCAGTTTCGTGAGCGGCTTCTCCTACAATGAGCAGTTCTTC

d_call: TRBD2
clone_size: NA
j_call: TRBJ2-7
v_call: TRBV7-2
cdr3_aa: CASSPSGTSSYEQYF
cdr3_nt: TGTGCCAGCAGTCCCTCCGGGACTAGCAGCTACGAGCAGTACTTC

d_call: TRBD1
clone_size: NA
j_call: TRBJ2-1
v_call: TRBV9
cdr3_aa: CASSAGTGLIDEQFF
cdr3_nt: TGTGCCAGCAGCGCCGGGACAGGCCTTATCGATGAGCAGTTCTTC

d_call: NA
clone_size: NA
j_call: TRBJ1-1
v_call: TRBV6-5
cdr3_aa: CASSYGGAEAFF
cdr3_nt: TGTGCCAGCAGTTACGGCGGGGCTGAAGCTTTCTTT

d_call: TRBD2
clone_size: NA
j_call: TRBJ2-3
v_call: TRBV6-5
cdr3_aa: CASSYGTSSTDTQYF
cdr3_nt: TGTGCCAGCAGTTACGGGACTAGCAGCACAGATACGCAGTATTTT

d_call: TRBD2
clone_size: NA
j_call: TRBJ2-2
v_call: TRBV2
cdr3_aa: CASSAGLAGANTGELFF
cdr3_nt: TGTGCCAGCAGTGCCGGACTAGCGGGGGCGAACACCGGGGAGCTGTTTTTT

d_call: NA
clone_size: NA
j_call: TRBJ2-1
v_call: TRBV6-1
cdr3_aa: CASSPRTGRDNEQFF
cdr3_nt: TGTGCCAGCAGTCCTCGGACAGGGAGGGACAATGAGCAGTTCTTC

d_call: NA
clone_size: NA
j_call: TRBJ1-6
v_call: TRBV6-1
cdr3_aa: CASSEAEENSPLHF
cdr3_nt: TGTGCCAGCAGTGAAGCTGAAGAGAATTCACCCCTCCACTTT

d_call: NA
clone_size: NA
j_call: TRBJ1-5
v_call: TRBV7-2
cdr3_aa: CASSLQGGNQPQHF
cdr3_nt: TGTGCCAGCAGCTTACAGGGTGGCAATCAGCCCCAGCATTTT